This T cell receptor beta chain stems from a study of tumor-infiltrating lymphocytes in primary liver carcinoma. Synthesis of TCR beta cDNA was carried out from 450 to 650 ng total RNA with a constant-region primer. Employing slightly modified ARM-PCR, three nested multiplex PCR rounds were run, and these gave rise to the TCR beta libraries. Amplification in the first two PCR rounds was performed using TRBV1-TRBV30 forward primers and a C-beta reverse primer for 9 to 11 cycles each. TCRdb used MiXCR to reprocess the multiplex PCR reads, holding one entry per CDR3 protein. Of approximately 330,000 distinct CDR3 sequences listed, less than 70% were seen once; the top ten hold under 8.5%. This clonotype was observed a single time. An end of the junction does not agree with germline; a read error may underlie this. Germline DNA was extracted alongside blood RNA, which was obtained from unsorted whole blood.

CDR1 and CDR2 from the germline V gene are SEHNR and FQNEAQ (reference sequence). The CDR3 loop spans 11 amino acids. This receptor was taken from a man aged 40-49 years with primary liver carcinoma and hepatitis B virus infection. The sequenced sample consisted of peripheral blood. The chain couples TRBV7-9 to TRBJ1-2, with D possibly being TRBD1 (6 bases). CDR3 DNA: TGTGGCAGCAGCTACGACAGGCCGGGCACCTTC. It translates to CGSSYDRPGTF.